Shown below are 20 T cell receptor beta chains from a single sample sequenced in a study of shared clonotypes between healthy human individuals. Sequencing used immunoSEQ multiplex PCR; TCRdb keeps in-frame clones, though not all of them. This table has roughly 1,500,000 clones, 98% appearing once. What was sequenced was naive CD4+ T cells sorted from blood. As to subset: CD45RA+ positively selected. The receptors shown here come from a man under 40 in good health.

This chain connects TRBV7-2 to TRBJ2-7; the D gene is possibly TRBD2 (7 bases). The V end lost 5 bases, the J end lost 5 bases, and 16 bases lay between the germline ends. In germline, CDR1 is SGHTA, CDR2 FQGNSA. This CDR3 contains 14 residues. Here the CDR3 reads CASSPGGRVNEQYF. The CDR3 region has the DNA TGTGCCAGCAGCCCGGGGGGCAGGGTAAACGAGCAGTACTTC.

The chain recombines TRBV11-2 with TRBJ2-7, with D unclear. The V end lost 11 bases, the J end lost 7 bases, and 18 bases lay between the germline ends. The germline V gene encodes CDR1 SGHAT and CDR2 FQNNGV. The CDR3 spans 12 residues. CDR3: CASSSLSREQYF. CDR3 nucleotide sequence: TGTGCCTCCAGCAGTTTGTCCCGTGAGCAGTACTTC.

The chain joins TRBV7-8 to TRBJ2-7; the D gene is possibly TRBD2 (5 bases). Germline-derived CDR1 and CDR2 are SGHVS and FQNEAQ. CDR3 length: 16 amino acids. The V end lost 3 bases, the J end lost 3 bases, and 18 bases lay between the germline ends. As DNA, the CDR3 is TGTGCCAGCAGCTTTCTCTTGGTTGGGAGAAGCTACGAGCAGTACTTC. Protein: CASSFLLVGRSYEQYF.

This chain links TRBV7-9 with TRBJ2-3, with D maybe TRBD2 (5 bases). This CDR3 region has 14 residues. Trimming took off 5 bases at V and 2 bases at J, with 11 bases between the two ends. Germline CDR1 and CDR2: SEHNR and FQNEAQ (reference sequence). CDR3 in amino acids: CASSLSETTDTQYF. CDR3 bases: TGTGCCAGCAGCCTTAGCGAGACCACAGATACGCAGTATTTT.

The DNA for the CDR3 is TGTGCCAGCAGCTTATTCCCAATGGGGGCGGAGACCCAGTACTTC. It codes for CASSLFPMGAETQYF. The gene calls are TRBV7-8 and TRBJ2-5; perhaps TRBD1 as D (6 bases). This CDR3 has 15 amino acids. Germline V gene data show CDR1 as SGHVS and CDR2 as FQNEAQ. Trimming took 2 bases from V and 5 from J, leaving 15 bases between them.

This rearrangement joins TRBV30 to TRBJ1-5; D is ambiguous. CDR1 is GTSNPN and CDR2 is SVGIG in the germline V gene (reference sequence). Trimming stripped 3 bases from V and 0 bases from J, with 12 bases between. The CDR3 totals 15 residues. The CDR3 DNA is TGTGCCTGGAGCCCCCTAGGACCTAGCAATCAGCCCCAGCATTTT. Translated, it gives CAWSPLGPSNQPQHF.

J is TRBJ2-3 and V is TRBV5-1; D may be TRBD2 (5 bases). This CDR3 spans 13 amino acids. Between the trimmed V and J ends, which lost 0 bases and 5 bases, there was a span of 7 bases. Germline V lookup: CDR1 SGHRS, CDR2 YFSETQ. The CDR3 spells CASSLDEGDTQYF. Written as DNA, the CDR3 is TGCGCCAGCAGCTTGGACGAGGGAGATACGCAGTATTTT.

The chain combines TRBV27 with TRBJ2-4, with 7 bases matching TRBD1. V trimming: 5 bases; J trimming: 3 bases; junction bases outside the gene matches: 13. The CDR3 length is 17 residues. Germline-derived CDR1 and CDR2 are MNHEY and SMNVEV (reference sequence). For the CDR3, the DNA is TGTGCCAGCAGTCCCTCGCCCGGGACAGAGGTCAAAAACATTCAGTACTTC. Its protein product is CASSPSPGTEVKNIQYF.

The J gene is TRBJ1-1, the V gene TRBV5-1; TRBD1 is a possible D gene (5 bases). V shed 4 bases and J shed 5 bases, with 24 bases lying between them. The germline gives CDR1 SGHRS, CDR2 YFSETQ. The CDR3 is 17 residues long. The CDR3 nucleotides read TGCGCCAGCAGCCCGAATTCGGACGGGGCCTTTCGTACTGAAGCTTTCTTT. Its protein product is CASSPNSDGAFRTEAFF. The complete variable domain, with remaining parts taken from reference TRBV5-1 and TRBJ1-1, reads KAGVTQTPRYLIKTRGQQVTLSCSPISGHRSVSWYQQTPGQGLQFLFEYFSETQRNKGNFPGRFSGRQFSNSRSEMNVSTLELGDSALYLCASSPNSDGAFRTEAFFGQGTRLTVV.

The chain is built from TRBV11-2 and TRBJ2-1; TRBD2 aligns across 10 bases. The V gene end was trimmed by 4 bases and the J gene end by 5 bases; junction bases not matched to a gene: 8. The CDR3 is 16 amino acids. Per germline, CDR1 SGHAT and CDR2 FQNNGV. The CDR3 region has the DNA TGTGCCAGCAGCTCACAAGCGGGAGGGGGTAACAATGAGCAGTTCTTC. As protein: CASSSQAGGGNNEQFF.

The chain joins TRBV5-6 to TRBJ2-7, with D perhaps TRBD1 or TRBD2 (5 bases each). Trimming left V 5 bases short and J 4 bases short, with 13 bases between. The CDR3 covers 13 residues. Germline V gene data show CDR1 as SGHDT and CDR2 as YYEEEE. The CDR3 DNA is TGTGCCAGCAGGGACGAGGGGAATTACGAGCAGTACTTC. Its translation: CASRDEGNYEQYF. Supplemented by reference TRBV5-6 and TRBJ2-7, the full variable domain reads DAGVTQSPTHLIKTRGQQVTLRCSPKSGHDTVSWYQQALGQGPQFIFQYYEEEERQRGNFPDRFSGHQFPNYSSELNVNALLLGDSALYLCASRDEGNYEQYFGPGTRLTVT.

The chain joins TRBV6-1 to TRBJ2-1, with TRBD2 as a possible D gene (6 bases). With 8 bases removed from V and 5 bases from J, the gap between germline ends came to 13 bases. The germline V gene encodes CDR1 MNHNS and CDR2 SASEGT. The CDR3 is 13 residues long. CDR3 amino acids: CASCPGLDNEQFF. CDR3 nucleotide sequence: TGTGCCAGCTGTCCGGGACTCGACAATGAGCAGTTCTTC.

This clone is a singleton in its sample. The chain carries TRBV4-2 and TRBJ1-4; TRBD1 matches 7 bases. This CDR3 contains 14 residues. In germline, CDR1 is LGHNA, CDR2 YNFKEQ. The junction had 4 bases not matched to a gene; V was cut back by 1 base and J by 8 bases. The DNA for the CDR3 is TGTGCCAGCAGCCAAGGTACAGGGGAGGAAAAACTGTTTTTT. Protein: CASSQGTGEEKLFF.

This chain uses TRBV29-1 with TRBJ1-5; D not resolved. CDR3 size: 13 residues. Germline values: CDR1 SQVTM, CDR2 ANQGSEA. V lost 4 bases, J lost 0 bases, and 7 bases lay in between. The CDR3 nucleotides are TGCAGCGTTGCTTTCAGTAGCAATCAGCCCCAGCATTTT. Translated, it gives CSVAFSSNQPQHF.

The gene calls are TRBV7-9 and TRBJ1-5, with a weak D call TRBD1 (5 bases). Trimming pared 5 bases from V and 4 bases from J, leaving 15 bases between. Per germline, CDR1 SEHNR and CDR2 FQNEAQ (reference sequence). The CDR3 runs 15 residues. The DNA of the CDR3 is TGTGCCAGCAGCACTACGGGACGGGAGAATCAGCCCCAGCATTTT. Protein sequence: CASSTTGRENQPQHF.

The chain recombines TRBV18 with TRBJ2-3, with TRBD1 identical over 8 bases. Losses at the gene ends were 3 bases for V and 2 bases for J; bases not matched to a gene: 4. This CDR3 contains 15 residues. Per the germline V gene, CDR1 is KGHSH and CDR2 is LQKENI. Here the CDR3 DNA reads TGTGCCAGCTCACCTCGGGACAGGATCACAGATACGCAGTATTTT. Translated, it gives CASSPRDRITDTQYF. The full variable domain, rest sourced from reference TRBV18 and TRBJ2-3, is NAGVMQNPRHLVRRRGQEARLRCSPMKGHSHVYWYRQLPEEGLKFMVYLQKENIIDESGMPKERFSAEFPKEGPSILRIQQVVRGDSAAYFCASSPRDRITDTQYFGPGTRLTVL.

The chain employs TRBV6-4 and TRBJ2-2; 7 positions match TRBD1. Losses at the gene ends were 6 bases for V and 5 bases for J; bases not matched to a gene: 3. The CDR3 spans 13 residues. Germline V gene data show CDR1 as MRHNA and CDR2 as SNTAGT. CDR3 sequence reads: CASRGTVTGELFF. The CDR3 DNA reads as TGTGCCAGCAGGGGGACAGTTACCGGGGAGCTGTTTTTT.

V is TRBV5-1 and J is TRBJ2-3; 9 nucleotides align to TRBD1. There are 15 residues in the CDR3. Germline trimming cut 3 bases from V and 3 bases from J; bases unmatched to any gene: 5. The germline CDR1 and CDR2 sequences are SGHRS and YFSETQ. Written as DNA, the CDR3 is TGCGCCAGCAGCTCAGGGACAGGGTATACAGATACGCAGTATTTT. Translated, it gives CASSSGTGYTDTQYF.

V usage is TRBV29-1 and J usage is TRBJ1-2, with D possibly being TRBD1 (5 bases). The CDR3 sequence is 15 residues long. Trimming stripped 1 base from V and 3 bases from J, with 15 bases between. Germline V gene data show CDR1 as SQVTM and CDR2 as ANQGSEA. The DNA for the CDR3 is TGCAGCGTTGAAGGCTTCGGGGGTATGGACTATGGCTACACCTTC. Encoded protein: CSVEGFGGMDYGYTF. The full variable domain, its missing parts supplied by reference TRBV29-1 and TRBJ1-2, is SAVISQKPSRDICQRGTSLTIQCQVDSQVTMMFWYRQQPGQSLTLIATANQGSEATYESGFVIDKFPISRPNLTFSTLTVSNMSPEDSSIYLCSVEGFGGMDYGYTFGSGTRLTVV.

The chain employs TRBV27 and TRBJ1-1, with TRBD1 identical over 8 bases. Losses at the gene ends were 9 bases for V and 0 bases for J; bases not matched to a gene: 12. Looked up from germline, CDR1 is MNHEY and CDR2 is SMNVEV (reference sequence). The CDR3 contains 16 residues. CDR3 coding DNA: TGTGCCAGTTTTACCCTAATACAGGGGGTGAACACTGAAGCTTTCTTT. This translates into CASFTLIQGVNTEAFF.